Reported below is one T cell receptor beta chain. Its antigen is unknown. Per-nucleotide qualities are absent, and no much larger clonotype sits a single base away. RNA was extracted using the RNeasy kit, and about 0.45 to 1 ug of the RNA was reverse transcribed with random hexamers. The immunoSEQ multiplex PCR assay, covering 54 Vbeta and 13 Jbeta segments, was used to amplify TCR beta CDR3 regions. PCR amplification bias was corrected using a synthetic template baseline for primer optimization and computational correction. The authors processed their data as follows. Reads were annotated to V, D and J genes per IMGT and analyzed with immunoSEQ Analyzer, keeping only productive sequences. Clonality was calculated as one minus the Shannon entropy normalized by log2 of the number of productive unique sequences. For each patient and control, public and private clones were evaluated among the 100 most prevalent clones. A clone was defined as Susac-specific if it was absent from the healthy and MS cohorts, from 1052 published viral clones and from other ImmuneACCESS disease sequences. TCRdb reran the public reads through fastp at Q25 and MiXCR, keeping productive beta chains. For every CDR3 protein sequence, its rows merge into one entry that carries the most common genes and DNA. None of the V and J calls come from the authors' own analysis; TCRdb made them. Here the sample has around 140,000 distinct CDR3 sequences; roughly 80% occur a single time. The biggest ten clones account for more than 0.5% of the sample.

The sample is drawn from a study of CD8 T cells in Susac syndrome (dated by TCRdb to between 2017 and 2020). Describing the broader study: Repertoire sequencing was used to test whether CD8+ T cell activation and differentiation in Susac syndrome was antigen driven. Clonality of the CD8+ T cell repertoire was compared between roughly 13 healthy donors, approximately 14 Susac syndrome patients and around 15 multiple sclerosis patients. Summary of the overall study and its limitations: The number of individuals in the TCR sequencing and HLA analysis was acknowledged as relatively small.

Peripheral blood CD8+ and CD4+ T cells from healthy donors, Susac syndrome patients and multiple sclerosis patients were profiled using high-throughput TCR beta sequencing. The multiple sclerosis controls were treatment-naive patients whose relapsing-remitting disease, either stable or active, fulfilled the revised McDonald criteria. Bulk CD8+ and CD4+ T cells were purified magnetically by negative isolation, whereas CD8+ TEMRA cells were enriched by FACS. Blood was collected in EDTA tubes and processed within 24 hours, with PBMCs isolated through density gradient centrifugation. PBMCs destined for TCR sequencing were cryopreserved in liquid nitrogen and later thawed in a 37 °C water bath. The sorted or isolated CD4+, CD8+ and CD8+ TEMRA cells reached a purity of at least 90%. Relative to germline, V is 2 bases shorter and J is 6 bases shorter, with 8 bases between their ends. Spanning cysteine to phenylalanine, the CDR3 consists of 13 amino acids. Of all the DNA, just the CDR3 is kept, 39 bases in frame from base 1. Based on the germline V gene (reference sequence), the CDR1 and CDR2 sequences are MNHEY and SMNVEV.

The chain joins TRBV27 to TRBJ2-1, with the D assignment possibly TRBD1 or TRBD2, given 5 matching bases for each. The TCR sequence derives from a human donor with multiple sclerosis. Specimen: CD8+ T cells from PBMCs. In nucleotides, the sequence is TGTGCCAGCAGTTTAGAGGGGATCAATGAGCAGTTCTTC. This sequence encodes CASSLEGINEQFF.